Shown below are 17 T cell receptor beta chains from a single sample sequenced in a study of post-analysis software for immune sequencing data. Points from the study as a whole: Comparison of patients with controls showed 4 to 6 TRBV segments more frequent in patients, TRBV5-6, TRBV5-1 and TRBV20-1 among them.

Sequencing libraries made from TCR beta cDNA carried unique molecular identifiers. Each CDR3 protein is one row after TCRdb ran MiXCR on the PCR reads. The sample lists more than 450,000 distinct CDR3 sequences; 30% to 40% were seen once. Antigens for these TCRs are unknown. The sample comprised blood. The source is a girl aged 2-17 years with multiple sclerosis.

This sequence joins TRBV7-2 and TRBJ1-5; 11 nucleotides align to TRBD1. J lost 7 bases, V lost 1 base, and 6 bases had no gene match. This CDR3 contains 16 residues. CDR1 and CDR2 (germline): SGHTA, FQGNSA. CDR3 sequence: CASSLEGTGGFQPQHF. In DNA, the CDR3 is TGTGCCAGCAGCTTAGAGGGGACAGGGGGTTTCCAGCCCCAGCATTTT.

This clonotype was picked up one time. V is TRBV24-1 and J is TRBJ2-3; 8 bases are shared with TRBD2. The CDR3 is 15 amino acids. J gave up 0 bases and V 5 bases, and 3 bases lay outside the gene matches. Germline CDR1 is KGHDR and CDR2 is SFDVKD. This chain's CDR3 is CATSGAGGSTDTQYF. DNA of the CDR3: TGTGCCACCAGTGGGGCGGGGGGCAGCACAGATACGCAGTATTTT.

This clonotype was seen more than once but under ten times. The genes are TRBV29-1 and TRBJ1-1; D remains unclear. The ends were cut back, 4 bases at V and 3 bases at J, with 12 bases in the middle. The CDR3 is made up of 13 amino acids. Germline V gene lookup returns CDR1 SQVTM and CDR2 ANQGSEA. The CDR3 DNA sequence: TGCAGCGTTGTTTGGCTGCTTGACACTGAAGCTTTCTTT. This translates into CSVVWLLDTEAFF.

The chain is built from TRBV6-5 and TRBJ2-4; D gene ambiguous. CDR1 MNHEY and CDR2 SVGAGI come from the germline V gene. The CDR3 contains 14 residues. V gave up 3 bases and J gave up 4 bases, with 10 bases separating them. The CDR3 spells CASSYARLKNIQYF. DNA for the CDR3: TGTGCCAGCAGTTATGCGAGGTTGAAAAACATTCAGTACTTC.

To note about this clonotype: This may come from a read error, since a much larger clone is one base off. CDR3 protein: CSVDALGGDYEQYF. The CDR3 nucleotides are TGCAGCGTTGATGCCCTGGGCGGGGACTACGAGCAGTACTTC. This sequence joins TRBV29-1 and TRBJ2-7; TRBD2 is a possible D gene (6 bases). Trimming took 3 bases from V and 3 from J, leaving 15 bases between them. The CDR3 consists of 14 residues. Germline loops: CDR1 SQVTM, CDR2 ANQGSEA.

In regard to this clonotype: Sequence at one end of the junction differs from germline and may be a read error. The CDR3 spells CASGLEGGADETQYF. As DNA, the CDR3 is TGCGCCAGCGGCTTGGAGGGGGGGGCCGACGAGACCCAGTACTTC. The rearrangement joins TRBV5-1 to TRBJ2-5; possible D gene TRBD2, 7 bases. Germline lookup yields CDR1 SGHRS and CDR2 YFSETQ. The CDR3 is made up of 15 amino acids. The whole variable domain, remainder taken from reference TRBV5-1 and TRBJ2-5, is KAGVTQTPRYLIKTRGQQVTLSCSPISGHRSVSWYQQTPGQGLQFLFEYFSETQRNKGNFPGRFSGRQFSNSRSEMNVSTLELGDSALYLCASGLEGGADETQYFGPGTRLLVL.

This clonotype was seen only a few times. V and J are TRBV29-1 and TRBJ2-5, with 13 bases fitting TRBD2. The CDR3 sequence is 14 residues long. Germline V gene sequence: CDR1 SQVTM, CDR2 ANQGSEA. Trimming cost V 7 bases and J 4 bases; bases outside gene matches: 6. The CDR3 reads CSGWTSGGGETQYF. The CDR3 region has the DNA TGCAGCGGCTGGACTAGCGGGGGAGGAGAGACCCAGTACTTC.

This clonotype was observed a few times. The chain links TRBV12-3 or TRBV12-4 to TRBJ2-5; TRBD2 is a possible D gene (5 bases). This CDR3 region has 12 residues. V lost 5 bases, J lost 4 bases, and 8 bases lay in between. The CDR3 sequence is CASSTEGETQYF. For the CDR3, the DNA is TGTGCCAGCAGTACTGAGGGAGAGACCCAGTACTTC.

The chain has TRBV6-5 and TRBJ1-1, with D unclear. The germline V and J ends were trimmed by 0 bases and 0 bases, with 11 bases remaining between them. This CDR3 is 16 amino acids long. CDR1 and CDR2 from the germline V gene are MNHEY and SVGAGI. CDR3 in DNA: TGTGCCAGCAGTTACTCGCTAGGGCAGCTGAACACTGAAGCTTTCTTT. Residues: CASSYSLGQLNTEAFF.

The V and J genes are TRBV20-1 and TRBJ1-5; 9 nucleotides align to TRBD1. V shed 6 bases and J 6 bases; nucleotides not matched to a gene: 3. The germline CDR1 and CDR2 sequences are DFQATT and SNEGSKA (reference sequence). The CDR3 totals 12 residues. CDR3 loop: CSASDRGQPQHF. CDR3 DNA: TGCAGTGCCTCGGACAGGGGTCAGCCCCAGCATTTT.

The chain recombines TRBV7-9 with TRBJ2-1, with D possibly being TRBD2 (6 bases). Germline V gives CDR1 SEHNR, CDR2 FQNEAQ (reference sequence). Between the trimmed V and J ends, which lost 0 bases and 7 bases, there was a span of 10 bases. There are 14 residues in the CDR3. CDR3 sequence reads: CASSLASGVNEQFF. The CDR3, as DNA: TGTGCCAGCAGCTTAGCGTCGGGGGTGAATGAGCAGTTCTTC.

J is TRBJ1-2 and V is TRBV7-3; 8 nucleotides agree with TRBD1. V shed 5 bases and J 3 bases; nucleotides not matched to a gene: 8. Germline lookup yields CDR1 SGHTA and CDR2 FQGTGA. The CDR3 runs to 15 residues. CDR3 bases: TGTGCCAGCAGCCCCACGGGGACAGGTGACTATGGCTACACCTTC. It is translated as CASSPTGTGDYGYTF.

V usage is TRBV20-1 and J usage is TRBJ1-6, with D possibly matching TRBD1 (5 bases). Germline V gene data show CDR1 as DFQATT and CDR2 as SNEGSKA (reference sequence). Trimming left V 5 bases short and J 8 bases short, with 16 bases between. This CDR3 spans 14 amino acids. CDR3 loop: CSAARQLVDSPLHF. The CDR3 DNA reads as TGCAGTGCTGCCCGACAGTTAGTGGATTCACCCCTCCACTTT.

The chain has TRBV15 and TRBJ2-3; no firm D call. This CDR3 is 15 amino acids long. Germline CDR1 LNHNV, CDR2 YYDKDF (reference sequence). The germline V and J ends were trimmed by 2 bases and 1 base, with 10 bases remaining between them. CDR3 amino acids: CATSRTTAGTDTQYF. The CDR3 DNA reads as TGTGCCACCAGCAGAACAACCGCCGGCACAGATACGCAGTATTTT.

The CDR3 region has the DNA TGTGCCAGCACCGGACAGGGTGTCGACGAGCAGTACTTC. The encoded protein is CASTGQGVDEQYF. The rearrangement uses TRBV2 and TRBJ2-4; TRBD1 aligns across 8 bases. The DNA end is more similar to TRBJ2-7, so the J call may be wrong. The CDR3 length is 13 residues. Germline values: CDR1 SNHLY, CDR2 FYNNEI.

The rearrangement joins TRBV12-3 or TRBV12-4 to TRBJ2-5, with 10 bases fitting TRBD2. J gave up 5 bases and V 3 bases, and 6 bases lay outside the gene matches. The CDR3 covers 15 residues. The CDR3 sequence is CASSLSGGAHETQYF. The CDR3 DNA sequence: TGTGCCAGCAGTTTGAGCGGGGGGGCCCATGAGACCCAGTACTTC.

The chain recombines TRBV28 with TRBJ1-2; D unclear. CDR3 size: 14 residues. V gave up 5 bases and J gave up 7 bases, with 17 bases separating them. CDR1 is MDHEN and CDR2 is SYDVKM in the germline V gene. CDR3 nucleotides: TGTGCCAGCAGTCCCACGGCAGAGGAGGGTGGCTACACCTTC. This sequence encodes CASSPTAEEGGYTF.